This T cell receptor beta chain is from a study of cytomegalovirus exposure and HLA in healthy donors. PCR amplification relied on 60 Vbeta primers (plus 13 Jbeta primers). Using immunoSEQ multiplex PCR, the repertoire was profiled, and TCRdb retains in-frame clones only, with some absent. The sample lists about 100,000 clones; around 80% were seen once. The CDR3 extends over 15 amino acids. CDR1 and CDR2 from the germline V gene are MNHNS and SASEGT. V shed 4 bases and J shed 2 bases, with 11 bases lying between them. The TCR sequence derives from a female donor in good health and CMV-seropositive. The chain combines TRBV6-1 with TRBJ2-2; possibly TRBD1 for D (5 bases). Sequenced input: PBMCs. CDR3 sequence (DNA): TGTGCCAGCAGTGGCAGACAGATTAACACCGGGGAGCTGTTTTTT. This codes for CASSGRQINTGELFF.